One and the same sample provided the 24 T cell receptor beta chains below, sequenced in a study of cytomegalovirus exposure and HLA in healthy donors. Researchers ran the PCR with 60 Vbeta and 13 Jbeta primers. Assay: immunoSEQ multiplex PCR; the TCRdb copy retains only in-frame clones and omits some. The sample yields about 160,000 clones, roughly 80% seen once. The sample consisted of PBMCs. The receptors were gathered from a woman aged 30 to 39 in good health and CMV-seropositive.

This chain uses TRBV5-4 with TRBJ1-2, with D possibly being TRBD1 (6 bases). The V gene's germline CDR1 is SGHNT and CDR2 YYREEE (reference sequence). This CDR3 comprises 14 residues. V lost 2 bases and J lost 6, with 14 bases in between. This CDR3 reads CASSFVDSEDGYTF. In nucleotides, the CDR3 is TGTGCCAGCAGCTTCGTGGACAGTGAGGATGGCTACACCTTC.

The chain carries TRBV5-8 and TRBJ1-6; D unclear. Germline V gene data show CDR1 as SGHTS and CDR2 as YDEGEE. The CDR3 extends over 13 amino acids. V lost 1 base and J lost 10, with 9 bases in between. The CDR3 coding sequence is TGTGCCAGCAGCTTGAGAGACACATCACCCCTCCACTTT. Its protein is CASSLRDTSPLHF.

The chain couples TRBV5-1 to TRBJ2-7; 11 nucleotides line up with TRBD2. V trimming: 4 bases; J trimming: 3 bases; junction bases outside the gene matches: 6. CDR1 and CDR2 (germline): SGHRS, YFSETQ. This CDR3 region has 15 residues. CDR3 region: CASSPGLAANYEQYF. DNA of the CDR3: TGCGCCAGCAGCCCGGGACTAGCGGCGAACTACGAGCAGTACTTC.

The chain employs TRBV7-3 and TRBJ1-2, with 9 nucleotides matching TRBD1. The CDR3 runs 16 residues. The V segment lost 5 bases and the J segment 2 bases; nucleotides outside the gene matches: 9. Germline V gives CDR1 SGHTA, CDR2 FQGTGA. The CDR3 nucleotides are TGTGCCAGCAGCCCGGACAGGGGTGACTCCAACTATGGCTACACCTTC. It yields the protein CASSPDRGDSNYGYTF.

This clone was recorded only once. CDR3 loop: CASSVVGGSNEKLFF. The CDR3 nucleotides read TGTGCCAGCAGCGTAGTAGGGGGAAGCAATGAAAAACTGTTTTTT. The V and J genes are TRBV9 and TRBJ1-4; weak D call: TRBD1 (6 bases). V was pared by 0 bases and J by 5 bases, with 11 bases between. Germline V gives CDR1 SGDLS, CDR2 YYNGEE. CDR3 size: 15 residues.

The chain is built from TRBV4-1 and TRBJ2-3; D is ambiguous. With 1 base removed from V and 0 bases from J, the gap between germline ends came to 11 bases. The CDR3 loop spans 16 amino acids. From germline, CDR1 is MGHRA and CDR2 YSYEKL. The CDR3 loop reads CASSQGGATSTDTQYF. CDR3 in DNA: TGCGCCAGCAGCCAAGGAGGAGCTACTAGCACAGATACGCAGTATTTT.

The genes are TRBV6-1 and TRBJ1-4; 7 bases align to TRBD1. V lost 7 bases, J lost 8 bases, and 10 bases stayed unmatched. Germline CDR1 and CDR2: MNHNS and SASEGT. This CDR3 region has 14 residues. CDR3 DNA: TGTGCCAGCATCTCCCGGGACAGAGGGGAAAAACTGTTTTTT. This encodes CASISRDRGEKLFF.

CDR3 amino acids: CASKSQPNMNTEAFF. CDR3 DNA: TGTGCCAGCAAATCACAGCCCAACATGAACACTGAAGCTTTCTTT. This rearrangement joins TRBV2 to TRBJ1-1; D gene unclear. Germline CDR1 and CDR2: SNHLY and FYNNEI. V shed 7 bases and J shed 0 bases, with 15 bases lying between them. The CDR3 sequence is 15 residues long. Full variable domain (missing parts from reference TRBV2 and TRBJ1-1): EPEVTQTPSHQVTQMGQEVILRCVPISNHLYFYWYRQILGQKVEFLVSFYNNEISEKSEIFDDQFSVERPDGSNFTLKIRSTKLEDSAMYFCASKSQPNMNTEAFFGQGTRLTVV.

The V and J genes are TRBV18 and TRBJ1-4; D uncertain. CDR3 length: 11 amino acids. The V end lost 4 bases, the J end lost 6 bases, and 3 bases lay between the germline ends. Per germline, CDR1 KGHSH and CDR2 LQKENI. CDR3 protein: CASSLDEKLFF. The CDR3 DNA reads TGTGCCAGCTCACTAGATGAAAAACTGTTTTTT.

This clone has more than one count but fewer than ten. The chain employs TRBV18 and TRBJ1-2, with TRBD1 identical over 12 bases. The CDR3 is 15 residues long. Per the germline V gene, CDR1 is KGHSH and CDR2 is LQKENI. V lost 2 bases, J lost 7 bases, and 5 bases stayed unmatched. As DNA, the CDR3 is TGTGCCAGCTCACCAGGGACAGGGGGCGACGGTGGCTACACCTTC. It encodes CASSPGTGGDGGYTF. The full variable domain, completed using reference TRBV18 and TRBJ1-2, is NAGVMQNPRHLVRRRGQEARLRCSPMKGHSHVYWYRQLPEEGLKFMVYLQKENIIDESGMPKERFSAEFPKEGPSILRIQQVVRGDSAAYFCASSPGTGGDGGYTFGSGTRLTVV.

The rearrangement joins TRBV4-1 to TRBJ1-2; 9 nucleotides align to TRBD1. The CDR3 extends over 15 amino acids. J lost 9 bases, V lost 0 bases, and 8 bases had no gene match. Germline V gene data show CDR1 as MGHRA and CDR2 as YSYEKL. The CDR3 DNA is TGCGCCAGCAGCCAAGAATCGGGACAGGGCGATAGCTACACCTTC. It codes for CASSQESGQGDSYTF.

The chain recombines TRBV25-1 with TRBJ2-5; 9 bases are a match to TRBD2. Germline V lookup: CDR1 MGHDK, CDR2 SYGVNS. V was pared by 0 bases and J by 2 bases, with 4 bases of the junction left unmatched. The length of the CDR3 is 16 residues. The CDR3 protein is CASSEYLAGKQETQYF. As DNA, the CDR3 is TGTGCCAGCAGTGAATATCTAGCGGGGAAACAAGAGACCCAGTACTTC.

The chain has TRBV4-2 and TRBJ2-2; D is unclear. The V gene lost 0 bases and the J gene lost 1 base, with 6 bases spanning the gap. CDR3 length: 15 residues. From germline, CDR1 is LGHNA and CDR2 YNFKEQ. CDR3 in amino acids: CASSQDLVNTGELFF. The DNA of the CDR3 is TGTGCCAGCAGCCAAGACCTAGTGAACACCGGGGAGCTGTTTTTT.

CDR3 amino acids: CASSPRGSGANVLTF. CDR3 nucleotide sequence: TGTGCCAGCAGCCCCAGAGGCTCTGGGGCCAACGTCCTGACTTTC. The chain carries TRBV7-6 and TRBJ2-6; no reliable D call. V was pared by 5 bases and J by 0 bases, with 8 bases between. CDR1 is SGHVS and CDR2 is FNYEAQ in the germline V gene. This CDR3 has 15 amino acids.

The V and J genes are TRBV7-2 and TRBJ1-1; no clear D. The germline CDR1 and CDR2 sequences are SGHTA and FQGNSA. The CDR3 covers 19 residues. Trimming took 9 bases from V and 5 from J, leaving 34 bases between them. This CDR3 is CASTRTQFSVFPLRTEAFF. The CDR3 bases are TGTGCCAGTACAAGAACCCAATTCTCAGTCTTCCCCCTCAGGACTGAAGCTTTCTTT.

The J gene is TRBJ2-3, the V gene TRBV7-3, with a weak D call TRBD2 (6 bases). This CDR3 comprises 15 residues. Deletions cut 5 bases from V and 4 bases from J, with 16 bases between. Germline assignment: CDR1 SGHTA and CDR2 FQGTGA. The CDR3 loop is CASSPRTGGADTQYF. CDR3 nucleotide sequence: TGTGCCAGCAGCCCGAGGACTGGAGGGGCAGATACGCAGTATTTT.

The V and J genes are TRBV15 and TRBJ2-5, with TRBD2 as a possible D gene (5 bases). Between the trimmed V and J ends, which lost 3 bases and 3 bases, there was a span of 11 bases. CDR3 size: 14 residues. CDR1 and CDR2 from the germline V gene are LNHNV and YYDKDF (reference sequence). This chain's CDR3 is CATSSRGSKETQYF. The CDR3 nucleotides are TGTGCCACCAGCAGTAGAGGGAGTAAAGAGACCCAGTACTTC.

This sequence joins TRBV5-1 and TRBJ2-7, with D perhaps matching TRBD1 (6 bases). The CDR3 loop spans 16 amino acids. Trimming removed 5 bases at V and 5 bases at J, with 23 bases between. Per the germline V gene, CDR1 is SGHRS and CDR2 is YFSETQ. CDR3 amino acids: CASRKLMDRARNEQYF. The CDR3, as DNA: TGCGCCAGCAGGAAATTGATGGACAGAGCTAGGAACGAGCAGTACTTC.

This chain connects TRBV5-4 to TRBJ1-1; no clear D gene. The CDR3 has 15 amino acids. Looked up from germline, CDR1 is SGHNT and CDR2 is YYREEE (reference sequence). The germline V and J ends were trimmed by 3 bases and 4 bases, with 16 bases remaining between them. The CDR3 loop is CASSSLILGGTEAFF. The CDR3 DNA is TGTGCCAGCAGCTCGTTGATCCTCGGAGGCACTGAAGCTTTCTTT.

The chain recombines TRBV27 with TRBJ2-7; D may be TRBD1 (5 bases). The CDR3 has 14 amino acids. The germline V gene encodes CDR1 MNHEY and CDR2 SMNVEV (reference sequence). With 6 bases removed from V and 3 bases from J, the gap between germline ends came to 15 bases. For the CDR3, the DNA is TGTGCCAGCAGCTTCGACAGAACTTTCTACGAGCAGTACTTC. It translates to CASSFDRTFYEQYF.

This clone was seen just once. The genes are TRBV5-5 and TRBJ1-1; D uncertain. The CDR3 sequence is 19 residues long. Trimming removed 0 bases from V and 1 base from J, with 22 bases in between. Germline V CDR1 and CDR2: SGHKS, YYEKEE (reference sequence). The CDR3 DNA reads TGTGCCAGCAGCTTGGGGGCCTTGCAGGTTTTTATCGGGAACACTGAAGCTTTCTTT. This gives the protein CASSLGALQVFIGNTEAFF.

The rearrangement uses TRBV27 and TRBJ1-2, with TRBD1 matching over 7 bases. Losses at the gene ends were 5 bases for V and 2 bases for J; bases not matched to a gene: 11. The CDR3 sequence is 16 residues long. Germline V CDR1 and CDR2: MNHEY, SMNVEV (reference sequence). CDR3 sequence (DNA): TGTGCCAGCAGTCCCCGGGGCAGGGGGGCAAACTATGGCTACACCTTC. This sequence encodes CASSPRGRGANYGYTF.

This clone was observed a few times. J is TRBJ1-3 and V is TRBV4-1; D gene uncertain. Between the trimmed V and J ends, which lost 0 bases and 4 bases, there was a span of 10 bases. Germline V CDR1 and CDR2: MGHRA, YSYEKL. There are 15 residues in the CDR3. This chain's CDR3 is CASSQDWLRGNTIYF. CDR3 DNA sequence: TGCGCCAGCAGCCAAGACTGGCTGAGGGGAAACACCATATATTTT.

This clone was counted between two and nine times. This rearrangement joins TRBV5-1 to TRBJ2-5; 12 positions agree with TRBD1. Germline CDR1 reads SGHRS; CDR2 reads YFSETQ. V lost 4 bases to trimming and J lost 5 bases; unmatched junction nucleotides: 6. The CDR3 covers 15 residues. The CDR3: CASSPEGQGAETQYF. The CDR3 DNA reads as TGCGCCAGCAGCCCGGAGGGACAGGGGGCGGAGACCCAGTACTTC. Looking up the rest from reference TRBV5-1 and TRBJ2-5 gives the full variable domain: KAGVTQTPRYLIKTRGQQVTLSCSPISGHRSVSWYQQTPGQGLQFLFEYFSETQRNKGNFPGRFSGRQFSNSRSEMNVSTLELGDSALYLCASSPEGQGAETQYFGPGTRLLVL.